The 30 T cell receptor beta chains given below trace back to one sample, sequenced in a study of control samples from healthy donors and cancer patients. The method was immunoSEQ multiplex PCR; TCRdb's version includes in-frame clones alone and lacks a portion of them. The sample lists 80,000 to 100,000 clones, around 88% seen once, with less than 15% in the top ten. The material sequenced was blood. The receptors come from a man between 25 and 39 years old in good health.

The chain employs TRBV28 and TRBJ1-2; TRBD1 might be the D (6 bases). Germline values: CDR1 MDHEN, CDR2 SYDVKM. Trimming pared 3 bases from V and 8 bases from J, leaving 10 bases between. This CDR3 region has 12 residues. CDR3 amino acids: CASSLQGRGYTF. CDR3 DNA: TGTGCCAGCAGTTTGCAGGGGAGAGGCTACACCTTC.

The chain uses TRBV19 and TRBJ2-2; 7 positions agree with TRBD2. Per the germline V gene, CDR1 is LNHDA and CDR2 is SQIVND (reference sequence). V lost 5 bases to trimming and J lost 0 bases; unmatched junction nucleotides: 12. The CDR3 consists of 18 residues. Here the CDR3 reads CASSGPLGGGTNTGELFF. The DNA for the CDR3 is TGTGCCAGTAGTGGCCCCCTTGGGGGAGGGACGAACACCGGGGAGCTGTTTTTT.

The rearrangement links TRBV5-4 to TRBJ2-1; D uncertain. The V gene lost 4 bases and the J gene lost 7 bases, with 12 bases spanning the gap. Looked up from germline, CDR1 is SGHNT and CDR2 is YYREEE (reference sequence). The CDR3 loop spans 13 amino acids. CDR3 sequence (DNA): TGTGCCAGCAGCCCCAGCCTAGAGAATGAGCAGTTCTTC. It is translated as CASSPSLENEQFF.

The chain is built from TRBV15 and TRBJ2-5, with 8 bases lining up with TRBD2. Trimming at V came to 0 bases and at J to 9 bases, leaving 9 bases not matched to a gene. The germline CDR1 and CDR2 sequences are LNHNV and YYDKDF (reference sequence). The CDR3 has 15 amino acids. The CDR3 sequence is CATSRDRSGSGAQYF. In DNA, the CDR3 is TGTGCCACCAGCAGAGATAGGAGCGGGAGCGGGGCCCAGTACTTC.

The J gene is TRBJ1-2, the V gene TRBV6-5; D is undetermined. The CDR3 is made up of 14 amino acids. Trimming removed 7 bases at V and 0 bases at J, with 12 bases between. Germline values: CDR1 MNHEY, CDR2 SVGAGI. CDR3: CASNLGSSNYGYTF. The CDR3, as DNA: TGTGCCAGCAACCTTGGCAGTTCTAACTATGGCTACACCTTC.

This clone occurred a few times. The chain joins TRBV7-9 to TRBJ1-3; D remains ambiguous. The CDR3 has 16 amino acids. V dropped 1 base and J dropped 0 bases, with 10 bases sitting between them. Germline CDR1 SEHNR, CDR2 FQNEAQ (reference sequence). CDR3 sequence reads: CASSLGQRLSGNTIYF. The CDR3 DNA is TGTGCCAGCAGCTTAGGCCAGCGACTCTCTGGAAACACCATATATTTT.

This sequence joins TRBV5-4 and TRBJ1-2, with D possibly TRBD1 on 5 matching bases. The germline V and J ends were trimmed by 1 base and 1 base, with 11 bases remaining between them. The CDR3 length is 15 residues. In germline, CDR1 is SGHNT, CDR2 YYREEE (reference sequence). The CDR3 nucleotides read TGTGCCAGCAGCTTGCGGGACGGCCTTAACTATGGCTACACCTTC. This codes for CASSLRDGLNYGYTF.

This chain joins TRBV5-4 and TRBJ2-7; 9 bases are shared with TRBD1. The V and J ends lost 2 bases and 4 bases, in that order; junction bases with no gene match: 1. This CDR3 contains 13 residues. Germline V CDR1 and CDR2: SGHNT, YYREEE (reference sequence). The CDR3 protein is CASSFDRGYEQYF. CDR3 nucleotides: TGTGCCAGCAGCTTCGACAGGGGGTACGAGCAGTACTTC. Full variable domain (missing parts from reference TRBV5-4 and TRBJ2-7): ETGVTQSPTHLIKTRGQQVTLRCSSQSGHNTVSWYQQALGQGPQFIFQYYREEENGRGNFPPRFSGLQFPNYSSELNVNALELDDSALYLCASSFDRGYEQYFGPGTRLTVT.

The genes are TRBV15 and TRBJ1-5; D possibly corresponds to TRBD1 (5 bases). The V gene's germline CDR1 is LNHNV and CDR2 YYDKDF (reference sequence). V gave up 5 bases and J gave up 7 bases, with 18 bases separating them. The CDR3 totals 15 residues. CDR3 DNA: TGTGCCACCAGCGGGGGTTGGGCTGGAACACAGCCCCAGCATTTT. This translates into CATSGGWAGTQPQHF. The whole variable domain, filled in from reference TRBV15 and TRBJ1-5, reads DAMVIQNPRYQVTQFGKPVTLSCSQTLNHNVMYWYQQKSSQAPKLLFHYYDKDFNNEADTPDNFQSRRPNTSFCFLDIRSPGLGDTAMYLCATSGGWAGTQPQHFGDGTRLSIL.

The chain carries TRBV30 and TRBJ1-1; tentatively, D is TRBD1 (5 bases). The V end was cut by 2 bases, the J end by 3 bases, with 22 bases between. This CDR3 spans 17 amino acids. Germline CDR1 GTSNPN, CDR2 SVGIG (reference sequence). CDR3 nucleotides: TGTGCCTGGAGTATTACAGGCGGCAGGACGTTTGACACTGAAGCTTTCTTT. Protein sequence: CAWSITGGRTFDTEAFF. Looking up the rest from reference TRBV30 and TRBJ1-1 gives the full variable domain: SQTIHQWPATLVQPVGSPLSLECTVEGTSNPNLYWYRQAAGRGLQLLFYSVGIGQISSEVPQNLSASRPQDRQFILSSKKLLLSDSGFYLCAWSITGGRTFDTEAFFGQGTRLTVV.

This chain joins TRBV4-1 and TRBJ2-5; 10 nucleotides align to TRBD2. The CDR3 has 16 residues. V shed 3 bases and J 3 bases; nucleotides not matched to a gene: 7. Germline CDR1 is MGHRA and CDR2 is YSYEKL. In DNA, the CDR3 is TGCGCCAGCAGCCACCAAAAACTAGCGGGAAAAGAGACCCAGTACTTC. The encoded protein is CASSHQKLAGKETQYF.

The CDR3 reads CASSLVTGVNEQFF. The CDR3 nucleotides read TGTGCCAGCAGCTTAGTGACCGGGGTTAATGAGCAGTTCTTC. The chain uses TRBV7-6 and TRBJ2-1; possibly TRBD2 for D (5 bases). CDR3 size: 14 residues. V was pared by 1 base and J by 7 bases, with 11 bases between. CDR1 and CDR2 (germline): SGHVS, FNYEAQ.

CDR3 loop: CASRSSWDRAYNEQFF. For the CDR3, the DNA is TGTGCAAGTCGCTCGTCGTGGGACAGGGCCTACAATGAGCAGTTCTTC. The rearrangement uses TRBV12-2 and TRBJ2-1; no DNA check was done on the table's D call, TRBD1. TRBV12-2 is given as a pseudogene. The CDR3 is 16 amino acids.

DNA for the CDR3: TGTGCCAGCAGACCCCCCCCCGGGAACACTGAAGCTTTCTTT. This sequence encodes CASRPPPGNTEAFF. The V call is TRBV27, the J call TRBJ1-1; D uncertain. CDR3 size: 14 residues. The ends were cut back, 6 bases at V and 1 base at J, with 12 bases in the middle. The V gene's germline CDR1 is MNHEY and CDR2 SMNVEV (reference sequence).

The chain uses TRBV14 and TRBJ2-5; D uncertain. The germline V gene encodes CDR1 SGHDN and CDR2 FVKESK. Deletions cut 1 base from V and 7 bases from J, with 13 bases between. The CDR3 has 14 amino acids. The CDR3 region has the DNA TGTGCCAGCAGCCAAGCTAACCCCCTGATGACCCAGTACTTC. It translates to CASSQANPLMTQYF.

The gene calls are TRBV27 and TRBJ1-1; D remains unclear. The CDR3 extends over 13 amino acids. CDR1 is MNHEY, CDR2 SMNVEV, per germline (reference sequence). The germline V and J ends were trimmed by 2 bases and 1 base, with 5 bases remaining between them. The DNA for the CDR3 is TGTGCCAGCAGTTTAGTCCAGAACACTGAAGCTTTCTTT. Translated: CASSLVQNTEAFF.

This chain links TRBV19 with TRBJ1-1, with D hard to call. V lost 10 bases to trimming and J lost 6 bases, with 12 bases between them. CDR1 is LNHDA and CDR2 is SQIVND in the germline V gene (reference sequence). This CDR3 has 11 amino acids. CDR3 sequence (DNA): TGTGCCACCAACCACCCCCCTGAAGCTTTCTTT. Protein: CATNHPPEAFF.

V is TRBV5-1 and J is TRBJ2-1; D is unclear. Per the germline V gene, CDR1 is SGHRS and CDR2 is YFSETQ. Deletions cut 4 bases from V and 5 bases from J, with 16 bases between. This CDR3 is built from 15 residues. As DNA, the CDR3 is TGCGCCAGCAGCGCCCGAGGCGTCGCCCACAATGAGCAGTTCTTC. Its translation: CASSARGVAHNEQFF.

The chain carries TRBV7-9 and TRBJ2-4; 7 bases align to TRBD1. With 6 bases clipped from V and 8 bases from J, the junction kept 7 bases outside the gene matches. The CDR3 is made up of 13 amino acids. The germline CDR1 and CDR2 sequences are SEHNR and FQNEAQ (reference sequence). CDR3 DNA: TGTGCCAGCAGAGGACAGGACCAAGACATTCAGTACTTC. Its protein product is CASRGQDQDIQYF.

The chain uses TRBV5-6 and TRBJ1-1, with 7 bases that match TRBD1. CDR3 length: 14 amino acids. V was clipped by 3 bases and J by 4 bases; unmatched bases: 6. The germline V gene has CDR1 SGHDT and CDR2 YYEEEE. The DNA of the CDR3 is TGTGCCAGCAGCTGGTTTGGGACAGCCACTGAAGCTTTCTTT. Its protein is CASSWFGTATEAFF.

J is TRBJ2-3 and V is TRBV7-2; D is ambiguous. The CDR3 sequence is 14 residues long. Germline CDR1 is SGHTA and CDR2 is FQGNSA. V lost 6 bases to trimming and J lost 2 bases, with 12 bases between them. The CDR3 bases are TGTGCCAGCAGAGGGTTGTTCGTCACAGATACGCAGTATTTT. Protein: CASRGLFVTDTQYF.

The J gene is TRBJ1-5, the V gene TRBV28; the match to TRBD1 covers 7 bases. After removal of 6 bases from V and 14 bases from J, the junction contained 4 bases not matched to a gene. Germline CDR1 is MDHEN and CDR2 is SYDVKM. CDR3 length: 10 amino acids. As DNA, the CDR3 is TGTGCCAGCAGACGGGACAGCGAGCATTTT. This encodes CASRRDSEHF.

The genes are TRBV28 and TRBJ1-2, with D unresolved. The germline CDR1 and CDR2 sequences are MDHEN and SYDVKM. Trimming pared 6 bases from V and 2 bases from J, leaving 16 bases between. The length of the CDR3 is 15 residues. The CDR3 protein is CASSLTPQRNYGYTF. The CDR3 bases are TGTGCCAGCAGCCTAACTCCACAACGAAACTATGGCTACACCTTC.

The DNA for the CDR3 is TGTGCCACCAGTGACCACCGAGACGACATCGACGAGCAGTACTTC. It yields the protein CATSDHRDDIDEQYF. The rearrangement links TRBV24-1 to TRBJ2-7; D not resolved. The CDR3 runs 15 residues. Germline V gives CDR1 KGHDR, CDR2 SFDVKD. Deletions cut 4 bases from V and 5 bases from J, with 17 bases between.

The gene calls are TRBV11-3 and TRBJ2-1; D gene ambiguous. The CDR3 extends over 13 amino acids. Between the trimmed V and J ends, which lost 5 bases and 5 bases, there was a span of 10 bases. The germline gives CDR1 SGHNT, CDR2 YENEEA. The CDR3, as DNA: TGTGCCAGCAGCCCTCTGATAAACAATGAGCAGTTCTTC. As protein: CASSPLINNEQFF.

The genes are TRBV12-3 or TRBV12-4 and TRBJ1-6; 7 bases are shared with TRBD1. V lost 6 bases and J lost 7; bases outside the gene matches: 3. The CDR3 consists of 13 residues. CDR3 residues: CASSGQVNSPLHF. The CDR3 DNA reads as TGTGCCAGCAGCGGACAGGTCAATTCACCCCTCCACTTT.

J is TRBJ2-7 and V is TRBV24-1; 8 bases match TRBD1. The CDR3 consists of 14 residues. Germline V gene lookup returns CDR1 KGHDR and CDR2 SFDVKD. V was clipped by 3 bases and J by 2 bases; unmatched bases: 2. The chain's CDR3 is CATSDDRGPYEQYF. The CDR3 region has the DNA TGTGCCACCAGTGATGACAGGGGCCCCTACGAGCAGTACTTC.

The chain couples TRBV28 to TRBJ2-3, with 14 bases identical to TRBD2. CDR1 and CDR2 from the germline V gene are MDHEN and SYDVKM. The CDR3 extends over 18 amino acids. V shed 6 bases, J shed 4 bases, and the junction held 12 bases outside the gene matches. The CDR3 is CASSMYSGTSGSADTQYF. CDR3 in DNA: TGTGCCAGCAGCATGTACTCCGGGACTAGCGGGAGCGCAGATACGCAGTATTTT.

The rearrangement joins TRBV4-1 to TRBJ2-5; the match to TRBD1 covers 9 bases. Unmatched junction bases numbered 7, after V lost 5 bases and J lost 0 bases. This CDR3 is 16 amino acids long. Germline CDR1 MGHRA, CDR2 YSYEKL. As DNA, the CDR3 is TGCGCCAGCAGCGAGGGACAGGGATGGTACCAAGAGACCCAGTACTTC. Protein: CASSEGQGWYQETQYF.

This rearrangement joins TRBV10-1 to TRBJ2-1, with 12 bases identical to TRBD2. With V trimmed by 6 bases and J by 7 bases, 19 bases remained unmatched. Looked up from germline, CDR1 is WNHNN and CDR2 is SYGVQD (reference sequence). The CDR3 contains 19 residues. The CDR3 loop reads CASSSSKEYGTSGRNEQFF. CDR3 sequence (DNA): TGCGCCAGCAGCTCGAGTAAGGAATACGGGACTAGCGGGCGGAATGAGCAGTTCTTC.